The 12 T cell receptor beta chains below all came from one sample that was sequenced in a study of T cell changes during pregnancy in multiple sclerosis. Some clones are missing from TCRdb's copy, which holds only in-frame ones; the method was immunoSEQ multiplex PCR. This table holds about 96,000 clones, around 94% found once. Here the sequenced sample was peripheral blood, taken in the first trimester of pregnancy. These receptors came from a female donor with multiple sclerosis, enrolled in a pregnancy study.

The J gene is TRBJ2-1, the V gene TRBV4-2; 12 nucleotides match TRBD2. The trim removed 5 bases at V and 5 bases at J, leaving 7 bases unmatched. This CDR3 region has 16 residues. CDR1 is LGHNA, CDR2 YNFKEQ, per germline. CDR3 sequence: CASSYLRTSGNNEQFF. The CDR3 DNA is TGTGCCAGCAGCTACCTTAGGACTAGCGGGAACAATGAGCAGTTCTTC.

In DNA form, the CDR3 reads TGCAGCGTTGCCACGGGACAGCCCTACGAGCAGTACTTC. Protein sequence: CSVATGQPYEQYF. The gene calls are TRBV29-1 and TRBJ2-7; 7 bases match TRBD1. CDR3 length: 13 residues. Trimming took 4 bases from V and 2 from J; bases not matched to a gene: 5. Germline V gene sequence: CDR1 SQVTM, CDR2 ANQGSEA.

This clone was detected only once. This chain joins TRBV7-9 and TRBJ1-2; D ambiguous. CDR1 and CDR2 from the germline V gene are SEHNR and FQNEAQ (reference sequence). This CDR3 is 15 amino acids long. The V and J ends lost 5 bases and 2 bases respectively, with 15 bases between them. Written as DNA, the CDR3 is TGTGCCAGCAGCCCCGGCTGGGCACAGAACTATGGCTACACCTTC. Protein product: CASSPGWAQNYGYTF.

The rearrangement links TRBV5-4 to TRBJ2-7; 7 nucleotides align to TRBD1. The CDR3 has 15 residues. Trimming took 0 bases from V and 0 from J; bases not matched to a gene: 3. Germline CDR1 SGHNT, CDR2 YYREEE (reference sequence). CDR3 protein: CASSLDPGGSYEQYF. DNA of the CDR3: TGTGCCAGCAGCTTGGACCCAGGGGGCTCCTACGAGCAGTACTTC.

The CDR3 region is CASSFLTSGRSYEQYF. DNA for the CDR3: TGTGCCAGCAGTTTCCTGACTAGCGGGAGATCCTACGAGCAGTACTTC. This sequence joins TRBV27 and TRBJ2-7; the match to TRBD2 covers 12 bases. Germline V gene data show CDR1 as MNHEY and CDR2 as SMNVEV (reference sequence). This CDR3 region has 16 residues. Trimming removed 3 bases from V and 1 base from J; junction bases left unmatched: 4.

This clone was seen only once. The V gene is TRBV6-5, the J gene TRBJ2-5; D is unclear. The CDR3 loop spans 14 amino acids. The germline CDR1 and CDR2 sequences are MNHEY and SVGAGI. The germline V and J ends were trimmed by 7 bases and 1 base, with 13 bases remaining between them. The CDR3 region is CASKRSTGQETQYF. The CDR3 nucleotides read TGTGCCAGCAAGAGAAGTACGGGCCAAGAGACCCAGTACTTC.

The chain couples TRBV7-2 to TRBJ2-7; possible D gene TRBD2, 5 bases. Germline lookup yields CDR1 SGHTA and CDR2 FQGNSA. Trimming took 3 bases from V and 4 from J, leaving 16 bases between them. The CDR3 totals 15 residues. CDR3 in amino acids: CASSLSTKPAYEQYF. The CDR3 DNA is TGTGCCAGCAGCTTGTCGACTAAACCCGCTTACGAGCAGTACTTC.

The CDR3 loop reads CARGGVSESYEQYF. The CDR3, as DNA: TGTGCCAGGGGGGGGGTTAGCGAGTCTTACGAGCAGTACTTC. The rearrangement uses TRBV5-3 and TRBJ2-7; 7 bases agree with TRBD2. TRBV5-3 is known as an ORF, though its function is uncertain. The V segment lost 8 bases and the J segment 4 bases; nucleotides outside the gene matches: 12. The CDR3 totals 14 residues.

The chain's CDR3 is CASVLAGPLDTQYF. CDR3 bases: TGTGCCAGTGTACTAGCGGGTCCATTGGATACGCAGTATTTT. V gene TRBV6-1 combines with J gene TRBJ2-3; 9 nucleotides line up with TRBD2. After removal of 9 bases from V and 6 bases from J, the junction contained 10 bases not matched to a gene. Germline CDR1 MNHNS, CDR2 SASEGT. CDR3 length: 14 residues.

The chain has TRBV19 and TRBJ2-1, with D unresolved. The ends were cut back, 1 base at V and 3 bases at J, with 13 bases in the middle. The CDR3 runs 16 residues. Per the germline V gene, CDR1 is LNHDA and CDR2 is SQIVND (reference sequence). CDR3 loop: CASSIGARSLYNEQFF. The CDR3 nucleotides are TGTGCCAGTAGTATAGGGGCCAGGTCCCTCTACAATGAGCAGTTCTTC.

The chain uses TRBV28 and TRBJ2-4, with 8 nucleotides matching TRBD1. This CDR3 has 19 amino acids. The J segment lost 3 bases and the V segment lost 3 bases, leaving 16 bases of the junction unmatched. Germline values: CDR1 MDHEN, CDR2 SYDVKM. Written as DNA, the CDR3 is TGTGCCAGCAGTTTTATCTCAGGACAGGGCCTACTAGGCAAAAACATTCAGTACTTC. Translated, it gives CASSFISGQGLLGKNIQYF.

This chain joins TRBV7-2 and TRBJ2-7, with 7 bases aligning to TRBD2. Germline assignment: CDR1 SGHTA and CDR2 FQGNSA. The CDR3 spans 15 residues. The V gene end was trimmed by 5 bases and the J gene end by 3 bases; junction bases not matched to a gene: 10. DNA of the CDR3: TGTGCCAGCAGCCACATTCTAGCGGAACGCTACGAGCAGTACTTC. It translates to CASSHILAERYEQYF.